The 8 T cell receptor beta chains reported below all come from one sample, sequenced in a study of T cells in localized non-small cell lung cancer. The data were produced by immunoSEQ multiplex PCR, yet TCRdb's version contains in-frame clones alone and is incomplete. The profile shows about 91,000 clones, approximately 86% of them singletons. The specimen comprised peripheral blood, sampled before any cancer treatment. Source of these receptors: a man between 40 and 75 years old with stage I squamous cell lung carcinoma.

The chain employs TRBV5-6 and TRBJ2-1; no clear D gene. The CDR3 has 16 amino acids. The V end was cut by 0 bases, the J end by 3 bases, with 13 bases between. Germline CDR1 is SGHDT and CDR2 is YYEEEE. CDR3 sequence reads: CASSLVGVQSYNEQFF. CDR3 sequence (DNA): TGTGCCAGCAGCTTGGTTGGGGTGCAGAGCTACAATGAGCAGTTCTTC.

V is TRBV6-1 and J is TRBJ2-7; weak D call: TRBD1 (5 bases). The CDR3 length is 13 residues. In germline, CDR1 is MNHNS, CDR2 SASEGT. V was trimmed by 0 bases and J by 5 bases, leaving 8 bases between them. CDR3 loop: CASSEAFRDEQYF. The CDR3 DNA follows: TGTGCCAGCAGTGAAGCGTTCAGGGACGAGCAGTACTTC.

As concerns this clone: Other DNA sequences of this sample code for an identical CDR3. This chain links TRBV19 with TRBJ1-5, with D tentatively TRBD1 (6 bases). V gave up 6 bases and J gave up 0 bases, with 18 bases separating them. Germline V gene data show CDR1 as LNHDA and CDR2 as SQIVND (reference sequence). The CDR3 runs to 17 residues. This CDR3 reads CASSTRDTPYSNQPQHF. As DNA, the CDR3 is TGTGCCAGTAGCACCCGGGACACTCCATATAGCAATCAGCCCCAGCATTTT.

The chain carries TRBV6-5 and TRBJ1-4; D not certain. Trimming removed 2 bases from V and 0 bases from J, with 7 bases in between. The CDR3 sequence is 15 residues long. Germline-derived CDR1 and CDR2 are MNHEY and SVGAGI. The CDR3 protein is CASSYRLATNEKLFF. The CDR3 region has the DNA TGTGCCAGCAGTTACAGGCTTGCAACTAATGAAAAACTGTTTTTT.

The chain links TRBV18 to TRBJ1-6, with 7 positions matching TRBD1. The CDR3 consists of 16 residues. Trimming took 3 bases from V and 6 from J; bases not matched to a gene: 8. The germline V gene has CDR1 KGHSH and CDR2 LQKENI. In DNA form, the CDR3 reads TGTGCCAGCTCACCCGACAGGGCGGCGGTTAATTCACCCCTCCACTTT. Its protein product is CASSPDRAAVNSPLHF. Using reference TRBV18 and TRBJ1-6 for the parts outside the CDR3, the full variable domain is NAGVMQNPRHLVRRRGQEARLRCSPMKGHSHVYWYRQLPEEGLKFMVYLQKENIIDESGMPKERFSAEFPKEGPSILRIQQVVRGDSAAYFCASSPDRAAVNSPLHFGNGTRLTVT.

Only a few counts were recorded for this clone. This chain uses TRBV27 with TRBJ1-2; D is uncertain. The germline gives CDR1 MNHEY, CDR2 SMNVEV (reference sequence). The length of the CDR3 is 15 residues. V lost 3 bases, J lost 4 bases, and 15 bases lay in between. CDR3: CASSLSGILGYGYTF. In DNA, the CDR3 is TGTGCCAGCAGTTTGTCCGGTATTCTGGGCTATGGCTACACCTTC.

The chain uses TRBV7-2 and TRBJ2-2; D possibly corresponds to TRBD1 (5 bases). This CDR3 spans 13 amino acids. The V gene lost 4 bases and the J gene lost 8 bases, with 11 bases spanning the gap. CDR1 and CDR2 (germline): SGHTA, FQGNSA. The CDR3 spells CASSSSGLGELFF. The CDR3 DNA sequence: TGTGCCAGCAGCTCTTCAGGGTTGGGGGAGCTGTTTTTT. Variable domain in full (rest from reference TRBV7-2 and TRBJ2-2): GAGVSQSPSNKVTEKGKDVELRCDPISGHTALYWYRQSLGQGLEFLIYFQGNSAPDKSGLPSDRFSAERTGGSVSTLTIQRTQQEDSAVYLCASSSSGLGELFFGEGSRLTVL.

This clone was seen a handful of times. The V call is TRBV28, the J call TRBJ1-4; 10 bases agree with TRBD1. In germline, CDR1 is MDHEN, CDR2 SYDVKM. This CDR3 has 13 amino acids. V was clipped by 7 bases and J by 8 bases; unmatched bases: 4. The CDR3 coding sequence is TGTGCCAGCACCCTGGACAGGGGGGAAAAACTGTTTTTT. As protein: CASTLDRGEKLFF. The whole variable domain, filled in from reference TRBV28 and TRBJ1-4, reads DVKVTQSSRYLVKRTGEKVFLECVQDMDHENMFWYRQDPGLGLRLIYFSYDVKMKEKGDIPEGYSVSREKKERFSLILESASTNQTSMYLCASTLDRGEKLFFGSGTQLSVL.